Below, 10 T cell receptor beta chains from the same sample are listed, as sequenced in a study of blood T cell repertoires in COVID-19. The repertoire was sequenced with immunoSEQ multiplex PCR; TCRdb's copy has only in-frame clones and lacks some. The sample carries more than 200,000 clones, around nine tenths recorded once. The specimen was peripheral blood. These receptors were collected from a man younger than 30 with active or convalescent COVID-19.

The CDR3 bases are TGCGCCAGCAGGCGGGAGACAGGCAACTATGGCTACACCTTC. As protein: CASRRETGNYGYTF. This chain links TRBV5-1 with TRBJ1-2, with D possibly matching TRBD1 (6 bases). The CDR3 contains 14 residues. The germline gives CDR1 SGHRS, CDR2 YFSETQ. V lost 5 bases and J lost 2, with 13 bases in between.

The rearrangement links TRBV28 to TRBJ2-1; D is possibly TRBD1 (6 bases). V was shortened by 10 bases and J by 6 bases, with 16 bases between the two germline ends. The CDR3 has 13 amino acids. Per the germline V gene, CDR1 is MDHEN and CDR2 is SYDVKM. The CDR3 nucleotides read TGTGCCACCGTGGGGGCACCAGTCAATGAGCAGTTCTTC. Amino acids: CATVGAPVNEQFF.

With respect to this clone: Other DNA sequences in this sample translate to the same CDR3. This chain links TRBV19 with TRBJ1-2; 7 bases align to TRBD1. This CDR3 comprises 14 residues. Germline trimming cut 2 bases from V and 4 bases from J; bases unmatched to any gene: 4. Per the germline V gene, CDR1 is LNHDA and CDR2 is SQIVND (reference sequence). The CDR3 region is CASSIIRDSYGYTF. CDR3 sequence (DNA): TGTGCCAGTAGTATAATTCGGGACAGCTATGGCTACACCTTC.

The chain links TRBV30 to TRBJ1-5; D call uncertain. The CDR3 runs 15 residues. V lost 2 bases to trimming and J lost 0 bases, with 11 bases between them. Germline CDR1 reads GTSNPN; CDR2 reads SVGIG (reference sequence). DNA of the CDR3: TGTGCCTGGAGTTTATTTCCGGGTAGCAATCAGCCCCAGCATTTT. Residues: CAWSLFPGSNQPQHF. The whole variable domain, filled in from reference TRBV30 and TRBJ1-5, reads SQTIHQWPATLVQPVGSPLSLECTVEGTSNPNLYWYRQAAGRGLQLLFYSVGIGQISSEVPQNLSASRPQDRQFILSSKKLLLSDSGFYLCAWSLFPGSNQPQHFGDGTRLSIL.

The genes are TRBV5-1 and TRBJ2-3; 12 bases match TRBD2. CDR1 is SGHRS, CDR2 YFSETQ, per germline. The CDR3 contains 17 residues. J was trimmed by 3 bases and V by 4 bases; bases with no gene match: 9. DNA of the CDR3: TGCGCCAGCAGCCCCGGGACTAGCGGGTCGAGGACAGATACGCAGTATTTT. Amino acids: CASSPGTSGSRTDTQYF. Based on the CDR3 plus reference TRBV5-1 and TRBJ2-3, the full variable domain is KAGVTQTPRYLIKTRGQQVTLSCSPISGHRSVSWYQQTPGQGLQFLFEYFSETQRNKGNFPGRFSGRQFSNSRSEMNVSTLELGDSALYLCASSPGTSGSRTDTQYFGPGTRLTVL.

J is TRBJ1-1 and V is TRBV7-9; TRBD1 agrees at 7 bases. In germline, CDR1 is SEHNR, CDR2 FQNEAQ (reference sequence). With 1 base clipped from V and 6 bases from J, the junction kept 8 bases outside the gene matches. The CDR3 length is 15 residues. The CDR3 protein is CASSLGSTGSPEAFF. DNA for the CDR3: TGTGCCAGCAGCTTAGGGTCGACAGGGTCCCCTGAAGCTTTCTTT. The whole variable domain, remainder taken from reference TRBV7-9 and TRBJ1-1, is DTGVSQNPRHKITKRGQNVTFRCDPISEHNRLYWYRQTLGQGPEFLTYFQNEAQLEKSRLLSDRFSAERPKGSFSTLEIQRTEQGDSAMYLCASSLGSTGSPEAFFGQGTRLTVV.

This clone has just one count. The CDR3 nucleotides read TGTGCCAGCAGCTTAGATCTGGCACGATATCAAGGAGAACTGTTTTTT. The encoded protein is CASSLDLARYQGELFF. The chain joins TRBV11-3 to TRBJ1-4, with no clear D. The V and J ends lost 0 bases and 12 bases respectively, with 20 bases between them. Germline loops: CDR1 SGHNT, CDR2 YENEEA. The CDR3 consists of 16 residues.

The V gene is TRBV2, the J gene TRBJ1-1, with a weak D call TRBD1 (6 bases). Germline V gene sequence: CDR1 SNHLY, CDR2 FYNNEI. The CDR3 is 15 amino acids. The V end lost 5 bases, the J end lost 2 bases, and 15 bases lay between the germline ends. CDR3 coding DNA: TGTGCCAGCAGTTCCCAGGGACAAGAAAACACTGAAGCTTTCTTT. Translation: CASSSQGQENTEAFF.

This clone was detected only a few times. The chain couples TRBV18 to TRBJ1-1; TRBD1 matches 7 bases. V dropped 3 bases and J dropped 5; count of bases not matched to a gene: 6. The CDR3 contains 14 residues. Germline V lookup: CDR1 KGHSH, CDR2 LQKENI. In nucleotides, the CDR3 is TGTGCCAGCTCACCGACAGGGTCGAGGACTGAAGCTTTCTTT. Translating it yields CASSPTGSRTEAFF.

On this clone: Additional DNA sequences in this sample encode the identical CDR3. Here the CDR3 reads CASSLVGWVAGYEQYF. The CDR3 DNA reads as TGTGCCAGCAGCTTAGTAGGGTGGGTAGCGGGCTACGAGCAGTACTTC. The V gene is TRBV7-2, the J gene TRBJ2-7; 7 bases map to TRBD2. The CDR3 is 16 amino acids. The junction had 9 bases not matched to a gene; V was cut back by 1 base and J by 3 bases. Germline CDR1 is SGHTA and CDR2 is FQGNSA.